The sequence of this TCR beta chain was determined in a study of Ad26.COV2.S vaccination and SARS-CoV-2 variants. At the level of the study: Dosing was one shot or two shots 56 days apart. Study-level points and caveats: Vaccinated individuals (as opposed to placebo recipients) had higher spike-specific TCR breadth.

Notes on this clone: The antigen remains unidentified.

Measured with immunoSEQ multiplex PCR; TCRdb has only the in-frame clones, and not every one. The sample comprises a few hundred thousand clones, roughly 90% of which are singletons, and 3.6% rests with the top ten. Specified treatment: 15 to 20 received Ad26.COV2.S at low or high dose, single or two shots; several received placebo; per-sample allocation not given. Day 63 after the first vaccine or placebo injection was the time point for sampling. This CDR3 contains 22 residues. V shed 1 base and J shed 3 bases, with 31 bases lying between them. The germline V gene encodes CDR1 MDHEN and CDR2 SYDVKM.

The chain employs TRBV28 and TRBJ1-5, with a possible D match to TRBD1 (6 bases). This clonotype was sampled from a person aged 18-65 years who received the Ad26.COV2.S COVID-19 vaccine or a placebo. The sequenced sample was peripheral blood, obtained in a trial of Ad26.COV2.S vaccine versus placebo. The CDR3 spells CASSLFLRGGRKKDSDNQPQHF. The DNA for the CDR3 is TGTGCCAGCAGTTTATTTCTCCGGGGGGGCAGGAAAAAGGATTCTGACAATCAGCCCCAGCATTTT.